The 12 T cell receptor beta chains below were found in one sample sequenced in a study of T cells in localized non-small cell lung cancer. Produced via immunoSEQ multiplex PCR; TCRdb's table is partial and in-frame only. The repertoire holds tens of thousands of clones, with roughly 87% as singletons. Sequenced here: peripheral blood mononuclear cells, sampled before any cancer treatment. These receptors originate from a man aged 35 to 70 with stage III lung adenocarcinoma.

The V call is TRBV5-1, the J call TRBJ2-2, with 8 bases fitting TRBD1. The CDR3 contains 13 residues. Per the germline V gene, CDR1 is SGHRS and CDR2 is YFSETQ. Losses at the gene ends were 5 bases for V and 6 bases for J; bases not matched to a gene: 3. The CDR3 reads CASRRQGSGELFF. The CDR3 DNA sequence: TGCGCCAGCAGAAGACAGGGGTCCGGGGAGCTGTTTTTT.

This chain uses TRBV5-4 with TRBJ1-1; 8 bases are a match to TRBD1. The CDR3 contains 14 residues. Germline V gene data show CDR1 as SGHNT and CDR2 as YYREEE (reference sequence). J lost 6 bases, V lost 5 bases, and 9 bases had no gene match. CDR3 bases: TGTGCCAGCAGTGTGTTGGGACAGGACTCTGAAGCTTTCTTT. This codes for CASSVLGQDSEAFF.

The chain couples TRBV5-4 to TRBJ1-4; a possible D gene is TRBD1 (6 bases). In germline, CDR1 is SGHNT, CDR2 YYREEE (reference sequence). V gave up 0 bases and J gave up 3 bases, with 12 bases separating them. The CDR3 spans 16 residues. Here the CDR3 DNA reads TGTGCCAGCAGCTTGGATAAAGGGGGGTCTAATGAAAAACTGTTTTTT. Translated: CASSLDKGGSNEKLFF.

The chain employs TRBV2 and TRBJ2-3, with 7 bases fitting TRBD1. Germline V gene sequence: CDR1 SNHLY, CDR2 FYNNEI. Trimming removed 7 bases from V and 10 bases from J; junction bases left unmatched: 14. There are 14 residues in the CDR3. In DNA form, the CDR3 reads TGTGCCAGCAACAGGGGCCCCCATGCCCAAGCGCAGTATTTT. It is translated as CASNRGPHAQAQYF.

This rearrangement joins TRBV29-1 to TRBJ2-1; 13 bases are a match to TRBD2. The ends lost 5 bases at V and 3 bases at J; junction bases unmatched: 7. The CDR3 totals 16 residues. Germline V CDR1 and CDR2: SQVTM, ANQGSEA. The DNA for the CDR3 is TGCAGCGTTACCCCCCGACTAGCGGGGGGCTACAATGAGCAGTTCTTC. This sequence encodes CSVTPRLAGGYNEQFF.

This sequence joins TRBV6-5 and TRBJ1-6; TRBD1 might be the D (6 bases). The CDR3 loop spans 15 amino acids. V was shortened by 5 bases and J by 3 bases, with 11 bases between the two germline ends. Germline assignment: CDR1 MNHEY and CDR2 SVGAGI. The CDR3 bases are TGTGCCAGCAGTCGACAGGATAACTATAATTCACCCCTCCACTTT. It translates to CASSRQDNYNSPLHF.

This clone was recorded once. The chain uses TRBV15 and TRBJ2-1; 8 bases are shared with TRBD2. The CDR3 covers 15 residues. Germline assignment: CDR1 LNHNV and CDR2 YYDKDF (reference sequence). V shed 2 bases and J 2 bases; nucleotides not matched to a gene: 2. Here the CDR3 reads CATSRRSGAYNEQFF. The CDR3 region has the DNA TGTGCCACCAGCAGACGTAGCGGGGCCTACAATGAGCAGTTCTTC.

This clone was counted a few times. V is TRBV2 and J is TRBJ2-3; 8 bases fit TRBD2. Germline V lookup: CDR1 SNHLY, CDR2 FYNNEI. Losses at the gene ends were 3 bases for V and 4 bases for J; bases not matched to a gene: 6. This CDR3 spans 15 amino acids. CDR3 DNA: TGTGCCAGCAGTGAGCGGCGGGGGGTTGCAGATACGCAGTATTTT. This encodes CASSERRGVADTQYF.

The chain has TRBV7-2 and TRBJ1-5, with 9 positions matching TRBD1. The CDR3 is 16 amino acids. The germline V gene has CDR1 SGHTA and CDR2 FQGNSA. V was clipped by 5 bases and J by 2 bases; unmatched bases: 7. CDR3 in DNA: TGTGCCAGCAGCGGAGGGACAGGGTTTGGCAATCAGCCCCAGCATTTT. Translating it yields CASSGGTGFGNQPQHF.

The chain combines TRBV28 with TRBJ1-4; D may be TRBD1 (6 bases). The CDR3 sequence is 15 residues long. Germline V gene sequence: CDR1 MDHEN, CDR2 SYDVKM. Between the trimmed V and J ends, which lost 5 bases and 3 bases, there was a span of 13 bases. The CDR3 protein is CASSLQTGSNEKLFF. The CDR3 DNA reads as TGTGCCAGCAGTCTCCAAACAGGGTCTAATGAAAAACTGTTTTTT.

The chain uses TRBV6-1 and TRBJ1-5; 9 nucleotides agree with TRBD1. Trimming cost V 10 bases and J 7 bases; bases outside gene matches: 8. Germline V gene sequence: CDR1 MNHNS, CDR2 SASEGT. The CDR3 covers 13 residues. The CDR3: CATTGTGSQPQHF. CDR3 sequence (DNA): TGTGCCACAACCGGGACAGGGTCCCAGCCCCAGCATTTT.

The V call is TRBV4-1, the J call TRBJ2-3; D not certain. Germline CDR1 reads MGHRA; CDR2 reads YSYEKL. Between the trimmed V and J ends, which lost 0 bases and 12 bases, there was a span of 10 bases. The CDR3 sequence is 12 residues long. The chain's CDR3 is CASSQDSRQQYF. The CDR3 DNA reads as TGCGCCAGCAGCCAAGACTCCAGACAACAGTATTTT.